These 8 T cell receptor beta chains were all obtained from the same sample, sequenced in a study of T-cell memory formation after mild COVID-19. TCRdb analysed the 5' RACE reads with MiXCR anew, one entry per CDR3 protein. The table has 500,000 to 650,000 distinct CDR3 sequences, approximately 21% seen once. The source material was PBMCs or a T cell subset sorted from them (not recorded which). The receptors shown here come from an adult woman who had mild COVID-19 (a few samples of this study predate the infection). Cell type and time point are not known.

The chain carries TRBV20-1 and TRBJ2-1; D may be TRBD2 (7 bases). This CDR3 region has 15 residues. The V end was cut by 3 bases, the J end by 1 base, with 13 bases between. Germline CDR1 reads DFQATT; CDR2 reads SNEGSKA (reference sequence). In nucleotides, the CDR3 is TGCAGTGCTAGCATGGGGGGGCGGTCCTACAATGAGCAGTTCTTC. Amino acids: CSASMGGRSYNEQFF.

The chain links TRBV19 to TRBJ2-7, with 9 bases identical to TRBD1. Losses at the gene ends were 3 bases for V and 1 base for J; bases not matched to a gene: 4. This CDR3 is built from 15 residues. Germline V CDR1 and CDR2: LNHDA, SQIVND (reference sequence). CDR3 DNA: TGTGCCAGTAGTATGCGACAGGGGGAATCCTACGAGCAGTACTTC. Translating gives CASSMRQGESYEQYF.

V gene TRBV21-1 combines with J gene TRBJ2-4; TRBD2, the table's D call, lacks a check against the DNA. TRBV21-1 has pseudogene status. The CDR3 contains 17 residues. CDR3 loop: CASSKVQRMSSKNIQYF. For the CDR3, the DNA is TGTGCCAGCAGCAAAGTTCAGCGGATGAGTTCCAAAAACATTCAGTACTTC.

The chain is built from TRBV12-3 or TRBV12-4 and TRBJ2-4; D ambiguous. This CDR3 comprises 12 residues. V was trimmed by 1 base and J by 6 bases, leaving 4 bases between them. The DNA for the CDR3 is TGTGCCAGCAGTTTAGGTCCAAACATTCAGTACTTC. Its protein is CASSLGPNIQYF.

The chain has TRBV9 and TRBJ2-3; weak D call: TRBD2 (5 bases). Trimming removed 5 bases at V and 2 bases at J, with 12 bases between. The CDR3 is 14 residues long. The V gene's germline CDR1 is SGDLS and CDR2 YYNGEE. CDR3 region: CASSARETTDTQYF. The CDR3 DNA follows: TGTGCCAGCAGTGCCCGGGAAACCACAGATACGCAGTATTTT.

J is TRBJ2-3 and V is TRBV6-2 or TRBV6-3, with TRBD2 identical over 9 bases. This CDR3 contains 18 residues. V gave up 7 bases and J gave up 0 bases; unmatched junction bases: 14. CDR1 MNHEY and CDR2 SVGEGT come from the germline V gene. The CDR3 protein is CASNFIAGEIASTDTQYF. The CDR3 DNA reads as TGTGCCAGCAATTTTATAGCGGGGGAGATCGCTAGCACAGATACGCAGTATTTT.

V is TRBV19 and J is TRBJ2-7; perhaps D is TRBD1 or TRBD2 (6 bases each). Trimming left V 4 bases short and J 3 bases short, with 13 bases between. The CDR3 runs 14 residues. Germline loops: CDR1 LNHDA, CDR2 SQIVND (reference sequence). Here the CDR3 DNA reads TGTGCCAGTAGTACCCAACAGGGACTCTACGAGCAGTACTTC. Protein: CASSTQQGLYEQYF.

This chain links TRBV7-2 with TRBJ2-7; 12 bases map to TRBD2. Germline-derived CDR1 and CDR2 are SGHTA and FQGNSA. The trim removed 5 bases at V and 2 bases at J, leaving 4 bases unmatched. This CDR3 is 15 amino acids long. CDR3: CASSDGLAGTYEQYF. In DNA, the CDR3 is TGTGCCAGCAGCGACGGACTAGCGGGGACCTACGAGCAGTACTTC.